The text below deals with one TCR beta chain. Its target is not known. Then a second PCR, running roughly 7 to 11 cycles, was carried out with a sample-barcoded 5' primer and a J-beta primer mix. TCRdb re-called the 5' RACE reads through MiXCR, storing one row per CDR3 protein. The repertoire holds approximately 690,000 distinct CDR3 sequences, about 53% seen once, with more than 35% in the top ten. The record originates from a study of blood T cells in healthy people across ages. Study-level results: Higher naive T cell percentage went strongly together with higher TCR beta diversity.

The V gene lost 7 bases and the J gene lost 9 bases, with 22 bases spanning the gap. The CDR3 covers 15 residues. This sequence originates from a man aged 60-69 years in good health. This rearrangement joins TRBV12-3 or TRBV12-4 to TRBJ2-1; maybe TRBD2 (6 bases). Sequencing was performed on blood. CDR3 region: CASTTHGDPEGEQFF. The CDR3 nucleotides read TGTGCCAGCACAACACACGGGGACCCGGAGGGTGAGCAGTTCTTC.